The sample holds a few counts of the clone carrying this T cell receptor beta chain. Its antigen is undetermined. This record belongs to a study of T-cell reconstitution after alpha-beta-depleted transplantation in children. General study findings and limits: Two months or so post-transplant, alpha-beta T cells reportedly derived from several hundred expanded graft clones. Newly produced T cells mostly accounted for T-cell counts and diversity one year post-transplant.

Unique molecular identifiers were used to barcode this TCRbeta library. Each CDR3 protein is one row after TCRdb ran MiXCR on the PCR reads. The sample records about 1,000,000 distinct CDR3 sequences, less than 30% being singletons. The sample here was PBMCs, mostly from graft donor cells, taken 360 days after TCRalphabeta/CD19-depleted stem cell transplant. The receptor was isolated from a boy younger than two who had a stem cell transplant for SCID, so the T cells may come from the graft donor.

CDR3 loop: CSARVGTVLNLWGGGSYNEQFF. CDR3 DNA sequence: TGCAGTGCTAGGGTAGGGACAGTACTGAACCTTTGGGGCGGGGGAAGCTACAATGAGCAGTTCTTC. The J gene is TRBJ2-1, the V gene TRBV20-1; the D call may be TRBD1 or TRBD2 (7 bases each). CDR1 is DFQATT and CDR2 is SNEGSKA in the germline V gene (reference sequence). V lost 3 bases and J lost 3, with 36 bases in between. The CDR3 length is 22 residues.